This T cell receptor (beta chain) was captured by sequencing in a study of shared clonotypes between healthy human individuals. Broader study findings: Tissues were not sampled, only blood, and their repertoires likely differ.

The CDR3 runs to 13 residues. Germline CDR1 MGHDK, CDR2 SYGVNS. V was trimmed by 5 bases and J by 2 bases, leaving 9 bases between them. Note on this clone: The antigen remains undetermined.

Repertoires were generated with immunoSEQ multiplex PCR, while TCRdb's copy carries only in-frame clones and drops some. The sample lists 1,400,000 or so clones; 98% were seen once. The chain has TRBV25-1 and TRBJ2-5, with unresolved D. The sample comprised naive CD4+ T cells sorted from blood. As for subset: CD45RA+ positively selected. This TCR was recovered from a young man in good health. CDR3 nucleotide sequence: TGTGCCAGCAGTCGTTCCAGGCAAGAGACCCAGTACTTC. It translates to CASSRSRQETQYF.